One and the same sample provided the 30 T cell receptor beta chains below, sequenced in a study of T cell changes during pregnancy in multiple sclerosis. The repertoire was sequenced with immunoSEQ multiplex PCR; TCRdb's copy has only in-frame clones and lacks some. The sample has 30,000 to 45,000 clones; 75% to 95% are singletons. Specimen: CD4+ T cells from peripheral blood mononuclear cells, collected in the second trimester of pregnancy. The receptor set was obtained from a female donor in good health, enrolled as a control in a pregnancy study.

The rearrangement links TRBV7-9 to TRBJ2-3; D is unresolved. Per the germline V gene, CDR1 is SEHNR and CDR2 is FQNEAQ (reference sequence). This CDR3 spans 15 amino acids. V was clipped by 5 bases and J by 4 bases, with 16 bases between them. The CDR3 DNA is TGTGCCAGCAGCCCATTCATCTCCGGTCCAGATACGCAGTATTTT. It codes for CASSPFISGPDTQYF.

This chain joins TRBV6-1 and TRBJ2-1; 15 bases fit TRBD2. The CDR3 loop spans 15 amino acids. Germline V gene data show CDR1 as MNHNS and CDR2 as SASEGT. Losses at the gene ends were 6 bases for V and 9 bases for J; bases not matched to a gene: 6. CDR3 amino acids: CASSPGLAGGAEQFF. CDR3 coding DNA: TGTGCCAGCAGCCCGGGACTAGCGGGAGGTGCTGAGCAGTTCTTC.

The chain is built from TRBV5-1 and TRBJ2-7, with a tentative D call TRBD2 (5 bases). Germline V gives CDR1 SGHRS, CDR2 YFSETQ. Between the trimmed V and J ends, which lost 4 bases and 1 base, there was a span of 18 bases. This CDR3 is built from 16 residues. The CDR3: CASSLFGVTTSYEQYF. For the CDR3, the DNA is TGCGCCAGCAGCCTCTTCGGGGTAACTACTTCCTACGAGCAGTACTTC.

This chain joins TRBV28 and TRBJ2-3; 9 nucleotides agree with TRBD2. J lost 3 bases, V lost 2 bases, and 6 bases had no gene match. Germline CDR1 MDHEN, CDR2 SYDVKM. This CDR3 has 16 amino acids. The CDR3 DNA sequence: TGTGCCAGCAGTTTACCGGGACTAGCAACTACAGATACGCAGTATTTT. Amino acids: CASSLPGLATTDTQYF. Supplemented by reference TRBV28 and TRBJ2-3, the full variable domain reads DVKVTQSSRYLVKRTGEKVFLECVQDMDHENMFWYRQDPGLGLRLIYFSYDVKMKEKGDIPEGYSVSREKKERFSLILESASTNQTSMYLCASSLPGLATTDTQYFGPGTRLTVL.

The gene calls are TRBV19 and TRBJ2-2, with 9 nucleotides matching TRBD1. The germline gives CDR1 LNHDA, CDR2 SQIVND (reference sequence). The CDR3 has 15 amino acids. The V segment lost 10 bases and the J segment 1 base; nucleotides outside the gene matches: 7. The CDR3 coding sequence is TGTGCCACACGGACAGGGGCGCGGAACACCGGGGAGCTGTTTTTT. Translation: CATRTGARNTGELFF.

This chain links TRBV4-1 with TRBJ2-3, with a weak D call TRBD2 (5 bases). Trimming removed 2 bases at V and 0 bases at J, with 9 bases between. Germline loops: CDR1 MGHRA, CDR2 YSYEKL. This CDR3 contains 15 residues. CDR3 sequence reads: CASSQHGVSTDTQYF. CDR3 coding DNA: TGCGCCAGCAGCCAACACGGGGTGAGCACAGATACGCAGTATTTT.

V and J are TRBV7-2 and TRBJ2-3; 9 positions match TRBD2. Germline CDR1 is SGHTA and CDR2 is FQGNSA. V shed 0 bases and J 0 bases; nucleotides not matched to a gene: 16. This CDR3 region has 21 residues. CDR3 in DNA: TGTGCCAGCAGCTTAGCCCCCTATAAGGTAGCGGGAGTAGCTAGCACAGATACGCAGTATTTT. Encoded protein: CASSLAPYKVAGVASTDTQYF.

The CDR3 sequence is CASSLGPARGSQPQHF. In DNA, the CDR3 is TGTGCCAGCAGCTTGGGGCCGGCCCGGGGTTCTCAGCCCCAGCATTTT. The chain couples TRBV5-4 to TRBJ1-5, with D hard to call. The germline CDR1 and CDR2 sequences are SGHNT and YYREEE (reference sequence). Trimming cost V 0 bases and J 6 bases, with 16 bases left between them. The CDR3 runs 16 residues.

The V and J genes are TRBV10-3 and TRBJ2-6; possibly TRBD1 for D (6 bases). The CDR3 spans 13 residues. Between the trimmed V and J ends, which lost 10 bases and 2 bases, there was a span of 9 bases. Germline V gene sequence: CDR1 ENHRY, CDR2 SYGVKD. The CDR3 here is CATRGAGANVLTF. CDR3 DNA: TGTGCCACCAGGGGAGCTGGGGCCAACGTCCTGACTTTC.

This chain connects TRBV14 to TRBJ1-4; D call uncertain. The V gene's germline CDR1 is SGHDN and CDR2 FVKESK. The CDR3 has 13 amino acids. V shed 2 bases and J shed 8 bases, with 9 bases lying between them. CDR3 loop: CASSQNMEEKLFF. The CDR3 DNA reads TGTGCCAGCAGCCAAAATATGGAGGAAAAACTGTTTTTT.

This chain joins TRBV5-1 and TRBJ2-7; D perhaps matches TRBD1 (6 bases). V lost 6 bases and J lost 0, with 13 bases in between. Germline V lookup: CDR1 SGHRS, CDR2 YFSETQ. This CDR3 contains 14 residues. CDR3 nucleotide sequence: TGCGCCAGCACCAATCGACAGGCCTCCTACGAGCAGTACTTC. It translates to CASTNRQASYEQYF.

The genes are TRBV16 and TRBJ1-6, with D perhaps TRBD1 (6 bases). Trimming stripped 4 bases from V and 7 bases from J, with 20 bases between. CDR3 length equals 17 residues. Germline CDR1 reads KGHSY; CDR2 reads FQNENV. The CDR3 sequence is CASSRQGGMALNSPLHF. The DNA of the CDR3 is TGTGCCAGCAGCCGCCAAGGGGGAATGGCCTTGAATTCACCCCTCCACTTT.

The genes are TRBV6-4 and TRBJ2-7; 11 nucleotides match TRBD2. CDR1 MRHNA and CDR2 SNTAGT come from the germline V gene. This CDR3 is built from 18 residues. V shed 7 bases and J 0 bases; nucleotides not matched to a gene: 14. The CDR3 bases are TGTGCCAGCATTCCGACTCCTTTAGCGGGAGGGAGCTCCTACGAGCAGTACTTC. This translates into CASIPTPLAGGSSYEQYF.

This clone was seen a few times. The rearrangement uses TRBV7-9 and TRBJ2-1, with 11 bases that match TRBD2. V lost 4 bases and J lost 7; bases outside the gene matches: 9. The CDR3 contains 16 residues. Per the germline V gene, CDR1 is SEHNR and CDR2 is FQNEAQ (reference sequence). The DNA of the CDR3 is TGTGCCAGCAGCTCGCCGGGACTAGCGGTAATTAATGAGCAGTTCTTC. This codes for CASSSPGLAVINEQFF.

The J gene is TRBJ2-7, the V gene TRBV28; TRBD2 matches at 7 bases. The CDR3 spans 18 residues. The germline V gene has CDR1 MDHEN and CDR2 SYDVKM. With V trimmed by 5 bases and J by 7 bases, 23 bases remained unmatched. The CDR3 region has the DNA TGTGCCAGCAGTGCATGGCCCCCTCTAGGACGGGGGGTGGGTGAGCAGTACTTC. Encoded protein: CASSAWPPLGRGVGEQYF.

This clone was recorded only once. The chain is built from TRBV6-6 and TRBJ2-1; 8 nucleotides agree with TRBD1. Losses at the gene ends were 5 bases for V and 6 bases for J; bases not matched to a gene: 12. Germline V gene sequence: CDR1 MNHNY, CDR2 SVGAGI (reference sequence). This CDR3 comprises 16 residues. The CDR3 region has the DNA TGTGCCAGCAGTACCCACGGACAGGGTCTTGGCAATGAGCAGTTCTTC. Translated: CASSTHGQGLGNEQFF.

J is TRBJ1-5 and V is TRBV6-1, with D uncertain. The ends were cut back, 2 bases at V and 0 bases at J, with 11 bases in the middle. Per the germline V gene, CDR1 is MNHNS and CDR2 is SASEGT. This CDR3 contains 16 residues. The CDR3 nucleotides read TGTGCCAGCAGTGAAAGGCCGGGGAATAGCAATCAGCCCCAGCATTTT. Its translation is CASSERPGNSNQPQHF.

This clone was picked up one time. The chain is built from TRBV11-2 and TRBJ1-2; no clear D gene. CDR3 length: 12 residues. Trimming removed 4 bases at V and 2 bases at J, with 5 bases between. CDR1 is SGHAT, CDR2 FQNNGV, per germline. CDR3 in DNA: TGTGCCAGCAGCTCCTACAACTATGGCTACACCTTC. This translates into CASSSYNYGYTF.

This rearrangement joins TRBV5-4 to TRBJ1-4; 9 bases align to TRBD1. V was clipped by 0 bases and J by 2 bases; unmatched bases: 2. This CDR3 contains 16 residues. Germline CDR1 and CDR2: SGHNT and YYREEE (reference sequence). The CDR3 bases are TGTGCCAGCAGCTTGGTTGGGACAGGGACTAATGAAAAACTGTTTTTT. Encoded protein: CASSLVGTGTNEKLFF. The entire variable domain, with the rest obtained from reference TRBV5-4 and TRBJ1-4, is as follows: ETGVTQSPTHLIKTRGQQVTLRCSSQSGHNTVSWYQQALGQGPQFIFQYYREEENGRGNFPPRFSGLQFPNYSSELNVNALELDDSALYLCASSLVGTGTNEKLFFGSGTQLSVL.

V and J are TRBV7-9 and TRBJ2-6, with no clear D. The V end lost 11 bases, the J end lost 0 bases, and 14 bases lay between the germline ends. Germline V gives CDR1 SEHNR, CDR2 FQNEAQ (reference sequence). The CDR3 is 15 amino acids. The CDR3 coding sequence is TGTGCCGGTAGCTTCCAGCGCTCTGGGGCCAACGTCCTGACTTTC. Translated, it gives CAGSFQRSGANVLTF.

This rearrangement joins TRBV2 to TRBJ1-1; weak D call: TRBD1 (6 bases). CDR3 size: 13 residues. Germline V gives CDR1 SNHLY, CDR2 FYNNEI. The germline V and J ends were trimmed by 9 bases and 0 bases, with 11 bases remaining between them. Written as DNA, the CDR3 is TGTGCCAGAGGACAGACCATGAACACTGAAGCTTTCTTT. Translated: CARGQTMNTEAFF.

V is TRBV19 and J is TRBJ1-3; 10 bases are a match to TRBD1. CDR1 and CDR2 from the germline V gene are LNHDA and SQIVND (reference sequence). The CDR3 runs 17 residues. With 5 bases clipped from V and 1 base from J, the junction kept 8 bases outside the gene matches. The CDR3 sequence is CASSGWTGGISGNTIYF. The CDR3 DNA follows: TGTGCCAGTAGTGGCTGGACAGGGGGGATATCTGGAAACACCATATATTTT.

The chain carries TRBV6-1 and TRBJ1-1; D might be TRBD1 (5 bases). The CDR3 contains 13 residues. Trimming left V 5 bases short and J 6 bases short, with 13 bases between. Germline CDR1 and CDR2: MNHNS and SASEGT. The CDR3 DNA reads TGTGCCAGCAGTCAAACCCAGGGCTCTGAAGCTTTCTTT. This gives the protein CASSQTQGSEAFF.

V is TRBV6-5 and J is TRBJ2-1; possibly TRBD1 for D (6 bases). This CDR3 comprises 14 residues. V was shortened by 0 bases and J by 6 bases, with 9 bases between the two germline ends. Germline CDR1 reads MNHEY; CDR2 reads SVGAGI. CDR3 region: CASSYSGGSNEQFF. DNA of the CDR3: TGTGCCAGCAGTTACTCAGGGGGAAGCAATGAGCAGTTCTTC.

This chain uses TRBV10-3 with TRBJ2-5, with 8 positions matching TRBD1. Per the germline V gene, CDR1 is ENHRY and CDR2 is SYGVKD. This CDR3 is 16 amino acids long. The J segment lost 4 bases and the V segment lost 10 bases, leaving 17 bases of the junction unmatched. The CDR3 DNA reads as TGTGCCACCTGGACAGGGCTTACGAGAAGAGCAGAGACCCAGTACTTC. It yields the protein CATWTGLTRRAETQYF.

The CDR3 DNA follows: TGTGCCAGCAGCCTACCCTTCAAGGGGGGAAACACCATATATTTT. This gives the protein CASSLPFKGGNTIYF. The chain carries TRBV5-4 and TRBJ1-3; D is perhaps TRBD1 (5 bases). The V end was cut by 4 bases, the J end by 4 bases, with 15 bases between. The CDR3 loop spans 15 amino acids. Germline V gene lookup returns CDR1 SGHNT and CDR2 YYREEE (reference sequence).

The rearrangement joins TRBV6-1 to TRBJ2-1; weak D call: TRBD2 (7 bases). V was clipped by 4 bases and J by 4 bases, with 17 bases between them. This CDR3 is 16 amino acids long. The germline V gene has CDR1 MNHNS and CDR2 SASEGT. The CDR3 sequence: CASSALTGGRYNEQFF. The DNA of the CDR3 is TGTGCCAGCAGTGCCTTAACGGGGGGCCGATACAATGAGCAGTTCTTC.

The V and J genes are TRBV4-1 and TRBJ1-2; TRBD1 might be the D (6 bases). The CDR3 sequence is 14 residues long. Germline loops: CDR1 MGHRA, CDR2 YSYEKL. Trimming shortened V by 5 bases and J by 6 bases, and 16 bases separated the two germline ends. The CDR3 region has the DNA TGCGCCAGCAGCAAACCGGGACATGACGATGGCTACACCTTC. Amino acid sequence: CASSKPGHDDGYTF.

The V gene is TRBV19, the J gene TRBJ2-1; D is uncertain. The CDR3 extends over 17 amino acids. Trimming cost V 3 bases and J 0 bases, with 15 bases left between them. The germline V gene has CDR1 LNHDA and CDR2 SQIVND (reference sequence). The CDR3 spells CASSMGEFTFSYNEQFF. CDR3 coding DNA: TGTGCCAGTAGTATGGGCGAATTCACCTTCTCCTACAATGAGCAGTTCTTC.

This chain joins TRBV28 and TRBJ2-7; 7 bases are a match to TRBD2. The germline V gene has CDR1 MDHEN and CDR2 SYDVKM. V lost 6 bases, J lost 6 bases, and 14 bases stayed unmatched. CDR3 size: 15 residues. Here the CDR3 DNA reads TGTGCCAGCAGCGGATCCGGGACTATAGTCGGCGAGCAGTACTTC. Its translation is CASSGSGTIVGEQYF.